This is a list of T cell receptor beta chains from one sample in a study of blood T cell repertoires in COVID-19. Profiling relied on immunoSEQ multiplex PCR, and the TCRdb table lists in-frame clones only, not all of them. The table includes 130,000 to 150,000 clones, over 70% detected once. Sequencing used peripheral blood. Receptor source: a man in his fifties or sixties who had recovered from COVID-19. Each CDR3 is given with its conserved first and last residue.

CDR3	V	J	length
CAWSTPDRGTYGYTF	TRBV30	TRBJ1-2	15
CASSSDSEYEQYF	TRBV5-1	TRBJ2-7	13
CASSQGVRGEQYF	TRBV3-1/TRBV3-2	TRBJ2-7	13
CASSIQGRADNEQFF	TRBV19	TRBJ2-1	15
CASSSPGGVNTEAFF	TRBV5-1	TRBJ1-1	15
CASRATGRSGNTIYF	TRBV6-5	TRBJ1-3	15
CASSIVWRGGDQPQHF	TRBV19	TRBJ1-5	16
CASSPRSGPTEAFF	TRBV19	TRBJ1-1	14
CASSAATGGYEQYF	TRBV7-2	TRBJ2-7	14
CASSQGGLAGPGETQYF	TRBV3-1/TRBV3-2	TRBJ2-5	17
CASSSNRGRVETQYF	TRBV7-7	TRBJ2-5	15
CASSRTVSSTNEKLFF	TRBV3-1/TRBV3-2	TRBJ1-4	16
CASSPLVIGQGSEQYF	TRBV3-1/TRBV3-2	TRBJ2-7	16
CASSLTLPVTDTQYF	TRBV5-6	TRBJ2-3	15
CASSQAVQGDYEQYF	TRBV4-3	TRBJ2-7	15
CASSTGQFLEAFF	TRBV5-6	TRBJ1-1	13
CASSDQWYSNQPQHF	TRBV6-1	TRBJ1-5	15
CASSYSGGASYEQYF	TRBV7-2	TRBJ2-7	15
CASTSNGGETQYF	TRBV2	TRBJ2-5	13
CASSPGYTGELFF	TRBV3-1/TRBV3-2	TRBJ2-2	13
CASSPWQGNGGYTF	TRBV3-1/TRBV3-2	TRBJ1-2	14
CASGLVQANTEAFF	TRBV12-5	TRBJ1-1	14
CASSGTEETQYF	TRBV6-5	TRBJ2-5	12
CASSPQGSLDYGYTF	TRBV18	TRBJ1-2	15
CASSTQLGQGANYGYTF	TRBV7-9	TRBJ1-2	17
CASSTRRNTEAFF	TRBV7-6	TRBJ1-1	13
CSVERQGLGYTF	TRBV29-1	TRBJ1-2	12
CASSQQGARYGYTF	TRBV3-1/TRBV3-2	TRBJ1-2	14
CASSPHSETQYF	TRBV6-5	TRBJ2-5	12